These T cell receptor beta chains were read from a single sample in a study of persistence of HIV-infected CD4 T cells. The table came from immunoSEQ multiplex PCR; TCRdb's copy has only in-frame clones and leaves some out. Counted here are approximately 45,000 clones, roughly nine tenths occurring once; the ten biggest clones make up 0.4% to 0.5%. For these TCRs, the target antigens are not known. Sequencing was performed on CD4+ T cells sorted from PBMCs after roughly 20-hour stimulation, taken from a patient who received antiretroviral therapy. These receptors all stem from an adult woman with HIV who was CMV-seropositive. Both conserved end residues are part of each CDR3. The D gene is left open where the match is weak. Only part of the rows carry a size: once, few, many, or a class if the clone is expanded.

D,V,size,J,CDR3,DNA
.,TRBV7-9,.,TRBJ1-2,CASSSGATNYGYTF,TGTGCCAGCAGCTCCGGGGCTACTAACTATGGCTACACCTTC
.,TRBV2,.,TRBJ1-1,CASSEENTEAFF,TGTGCCAGCAGTGAAGAGAACACTGAAGCTTTCTTT
.,TRBV23-1,.,TRBJ2-1,CASSTRVSYNEQFF,TGCGCCAGCAGTACTAGGGTCTCCTACAATGAGCAGTTCTTC
.,TRBV5-6,.,TRBJ1-1,CASSRSRTARKNTEAFF,TGTGCCAGCAGCCGATCGCGGACGGCTAGGAAGAACACTGAAGCTTTCTTT
.,TRBV5-1,.,TRBJ2-2,CASSRAGQHTGELFF,TGCGCCAGCAGCCGCGCGGGACAGCACACCGGGGAGCTGTTTTTT
TRBD2,TRBV5-1,.,TRBJ2-3,CASRRGGASTDTQYF,TGCGCCAGCAGACGCGGGGGAGCCAGCACAGATACGCAGTATTTT
.,TRBV30,.,TRBJ2-2,CACPRGVSGELFF,TGTGCCTGCCCACGAGGGGTGTCCGGGGAGCTGTTTTTT
.,TRBV6-2/TRBV6-3,.,TRBJ1-2,CASSYSVTSNYGYTF,TGTGCCAGCAGTTACTCCGTTACATCGAACTATGGCTACACCTTC
TRBD2,TRBV6-4,.,TRBJ2-1,CASSFGLAGVNEQFF,TGTGCCAGCAGCTTTGGACTAGCGGGGGTTAATGAGCAGTTCTTC
.,TRBV30,once,TRBJ2-4,CAWSPRLGFGRNIQYF,TGTGCCTGGAGTCCCCGGCTCGGTTTCGGGAGAAACATTCAGTACTTC
.,TRBV6-2/TRBV6-3,.,TRBJ1-2,CASSAGSYGYTF,TGTGCCAGCAGTGCAGGGTCCTATGGCTACACCTTC
TRBD2,TRBV4-1,.,TRBJ2-5,CASSQGVVGLAGIETQYF,TGCGCCAGCAGCCAAGGGGTGGTGGGACTAGCGGGTATAGAGACCCAGTACTTC
.,TRBV9,.,TRBJ1-1,CASSVVDCSWITEAFF,TGTGCCAGCAGCGTAGTAGACTGCTCCTGGATCACTGAAGCTTTCTTT
TRBD1,TRBV19,.,TRBJ1-2,CASSIDTGGDYGYTF,TGTGCCAGTAGTATAGATACAGGGGGCGACTATGGCTACACCTTC
.,TRBV19,.,TRBJ1-5,CASSRGSRQPQHF,TGTGCCAGTAGTCGGGGATCGAGGCAGCCCCAGCATTTT
.,TRBV7-4,.,TRBJ1-2,CASSLGDPLWIGYTF,TGTGCCAGCAGCCTCGGGGACCCTCTATGGATTGGCTACACCTTC
TRBD1,TRBV29-1,.,TRBJ1-1,CSGVRGANTEAFF,TGCAGCGGGGTCAGGGGGGCGAACACTGAAGCTTTCTTT
.,TRBV27,.,TRBJ2-7,CASSLGQGIDEQYF,TGTGCCAGCAGTTTAGGGCAGGGGATCGACGAGCAGTACTTC
.,TRBV20-1,.,TRBJ2-5,CSAFQETQYF,TGCAGTGCTTTCCAGGAGACCCAGTACTTC
TRBD1,TRBV6-6,once,TRBJ1-1,CATKTGVHTEAFF,TGTGCCACAAAGACAGGGGTGCACACTGAAGCTTTCTTT
TRBD1,TRBV5-1,.,TRBJ1-1,CASSLGGGGRTEAFF,TGCGCCAGCAGCTTGGGAGGAGGGGGCAGGACTGAAGCTTTCTTT
TRBD2,TRBV2,.,TRBJ2-3,CASRSIGVAGAETSTDTQYF,TGTGCCAGCAGATCGATAGGGGTAGCGGGGGCAGAGACTAGCACAGATACGCAGTATTTT
.,TRBV11-1,once,TRBJ2-3,CASSPGGGTDTQYF,TGTGCCAGCAGCCCGGGCGGGGGCACAGATACGCAGTATTTT
.,TRBV6-5,.,TRBJ1-5,CASSYLGGAQPQHF,TGTGCCAGCAGTTACCTTGGGGGAGCTCAGCCCCAGCATTTT
.,TRBV15,.,TRBJ1-4,CATSRKEPVGEKLFF,TGTGCCACCAGCCGCAAAGAGCCGGTAGGGGAAAAACTGTTTTTT
TRBD2,TRBV27,.,TRBJ2-7,CASTKGGAGSYEQYF,TGTGCCAGCACAAAGGGAGGGGCGGGCTCCTACGAGCAGTACTTC
.,TRBV6-4,once,TRBJ2-1,CASSVAFSYNEQFF,TGTGCCAGCAGTGTCGCTTTCTCCTACAATGAGCAGTTCTTC
.,TRBV2,.,TRBJ1-2,CASSAGFRGGYTF,TGTGCCAGCAGTGCAGGGTTCCGTGGTGGCTACACCTTC
.,TRBV30,.,TRBJ2-3,CAWIDFADTQYF,TGTGCCTGGATTGACTTTGCGGATACGCAGTATTTT
TRBD2,TRBV5-1,.,TRBJ2-5,CASSPNPTSGQETQYF,TGCGCCAGCAGCCCCAACCCGACTAGCGGGCAAGAGACCCAGTACTTC
.,TRBV6-1,.,TRBJ1-5,CASSDGRDQPQHF,TGTGCCAGCAGTGATGGACGGGATCAGCCCCAGCATTTT
.,TRBV9,.,TRBJ2-1,CASSGYRGRYNEQFF,TGTGCCAGCAGCGGATACCGGGGGAGATACAATGAGCAGTTCTTC
.,TRBV19,.,TRBJ1-5,CASSIGQGYQPQHF,TGTGCCAGTAGTATAGGGCAGGGTTATCAGCCCCAGCATTTT
.,TRBV27,.,TRBJ1-6,CASSSTGRVENSPLHF,TGTGCCAGCAGTTCCACCGGAAGGGTAGAGAATTCACCCCTCCACTTT
.,TRBV7-3,once,TRBJ2-5,CASSQTGHPQETQYF,TGTGCCAGCAGCCAAACGGGACACCCCCAGGAGACCCAGTACTTC
.,TRBV2,few,TRBJ2-3,CASSIRAATSTDTQYF,TGTGCCAGCAGCATACGGGCGGCTACTAGCACAGATACGCAGTATTTT
.,TRBV6-1,.,TRBJ1-2,CASSEKGLAGGYTF,TGTGCCAGCAGTGAAAAGGGCTTGGCGGGCGGCTACACCTTC
TRBD2,TRBV7-6,.,TRBJ2-3,CASSLGTSGAPTDTQYF,TGTGCCAGCAGCTTAGGGACTAGCGGGGCGCCCACAGATACGCAGTATTTT
TRBD2,TRBV3-1/TRBV3-2,.,TRBJ2-5,CASSLLAGGLKTQYF,TGTGCCAGCAGCCTCCTAGCGGGGGGGCTAAAGACCCAGTACTTC
.,TRBV19,.,TRBJ1-6,CASRRGGSYNSPLHF,TGTGCCAGTAGAAGAGGGGGGTCCTATAATTCACCCCTCCACTTT
.,TRBV4-1,.,TRBJ1-6,CASSQNADLNSPLHF,TGCGCCAGCAGCCAAAACGCTGATCTTAATTCACCCCTCCACTTT
.,TRBV5-1,.,TRBJ1-4,CASSYDGATNEKLFF,TGCGCCAGCAGCTATGACGGGGCAACTAATGAAAAACTGTTTTTT